The rows below give T cell receptor beta chains drawn from one sample of a study of cytomegalovirus exposure and HLA in healthy donors. Clones were read by immunoSEQ multiplex PCR, and TCRdb kept only the in-frame ones, dropping some. The sample yields approximately 270,000 clones, roughly 87% seen once. Sequenced material: PBMCs. These receptors were obtained from a man between 18 and 29 years old in good health and CMV-seropositive. Each CDR3 is given with its conserved first and last residue. The order of the fields is J gene, clone size, D gene, V gene, CDR3 protein, CDR3 DNA. D genes are given only for firm matches. Rows may omit the clone size; those that give it use once, few, many or a size class.

j_gene: TRBJ1-2; abundance: NA; d_gene: NA; v_gene: TRBV7-2; CDR3aa: CASTRQKYGYTF; CDR3nt: TGTGCCAGCACGCGGCAGAAGTATGGCTACACCTTC
j_gene: TRBJ1-3; abundance: NA; d_gene: NA; v_gene: TRBV30; CDR3aa: CAWTPRLLSGNTIYF; CDR3nt: TGTGCCTGGACCCCCAGGCTCCTCTCTGGAAACACCATATATTTT
j_gene: TRBJ2-7; abundance: NA; d_gene: TRBD1; v_gene: TRBV28; CDR3aa: CASTPSGQGEHEQYF; CDR3nt: TGTGCCAGCACCCCATCGGGACAGGGGGAACACGAGCAGTACTTC
j_gene: TRBJ2-7; abundance: NA; d_gene: TRBD1; v_gene: TRBV6-5; CDR3aa: CASRRDRGHEQYF; CDR3nt: TGTGCCAGCAGAAGGGACAGGGGCCACGAGCAGTACTTC
j_gene: TRBJ2-7; abundance: NA; d_gene: TRBD2; v_gene: TRBV5-6; CDR3aa: CASSSRTSGIKFVQYF; CDR3nt: TGTGCCAGCAGCTCCCGGACTAGCGGGATAAAGTTCGTGCAGTACTTC
j_gene: TRBJ2-3; abundance: NA; d_gene: NA; v_gene: TRBV9; CDR3aa: CASSVELRADTQYF; CDR3nt: TGTGCCAGCAGCGTAGAACTTCGGGCAGATACGCAGTATTTT
j_gene: TRBJ1-1; abundance: NA; d_gene: NA; v_gene: TRBV6-5; CDR3aa: CASSYGPGGNTEAFF; CDR3nt: TGTGCCAGCAGTTACGGGCCAGGTGGGAACACTGAAGCTTTCTTT
j_gene: TRBJ1-1; abundance: NA; d_gene: NA; v_gene: TRBV30; CDR3aa: CAWSRIMNTEAFF; CDR3nt: TGTGCCTGGTCCAGGATCATGAACACTGAAGCTTTCTTT
j_gene: TRBJ1-2; abundance: NA; d_gene: NA; v_gene: TRBV5-1; CDR3aa: CASSLGDAPYGYTF; CDR3nt: TGCGCCAGCAGCTTGGGGGACGCTCCCTATGGCTACACCTTC
j_gene: TRBJ2-7; abundance: NA; d_gene: TRBD2; v_gene: TRBV5-1; CDR3aa: CASSSGLAGVSSYEQYF; CDR3nt: TGCGCCAGCAGCTCCGGACTAGCGGGAGTGAGCTCCTACGAGCAGTACTTC
j_gene: TRBJ1-2; abundance: NA; d_gene: NA; v_gene: TRBV7-9; CDR3aa: CASSLIEGSGYTF; CDR3nt: TGTGCCAGCAGCTTAATCGAAGGTAGCGGCTACACCTTC
j_gene: TRBJ1-4; abundance: NA; d_gene: NA; v_gene: TRBV29-1; CDR3aa: CSVSRDRNEKLFF; CDR3nt: TGCAGCGTTAGCAGGGACCGAAATGAAAAACTGTTTTTT
j_gene: TRBJ1-1; abundance: NA; d_gene: NA; v_gene: TRBV27; CDR3aa: CASSHGTMGAFF; CDR3nt: TGTGCCAGCAGTCACGGGACGATGGGGGCTTTCTTT
j_gene: TRBJ2-7; abundance: NA; d_gene: TRBD1; v_gene: TRBV7-9; CDR3aa: CASSWGGDRDPEQYF; CDR3nt: TGTGCCAGCAGCTGGGGCGGAGACAGGGATCCCGAGCAGTACTTC
j_gene: TRBJ1-5; abundance: NA; d_gene: NA; v_gene: TRBV7-2; CDR3aa: CASSPRLGNQPQHF; CDR3nt: TGTGCCAGCAGCCCCCGGTTGGGCAATCAGCCCCAGCATTTT
j_gene: TRBJ1-2; abundance: once; d_gene: NA; v_gene: TRBV6-5; CDR3aa: CASSYSRGRSYGYTF; CDR3nt: TGTGCCAGCAGTTACTCGAGGGGACGGTCCTATGGCTACACCTTC
j_gene: TRBJ1-5; abundance: few; d_gene: NA; v_gene: TRBV14; CDR3aa: CASSQGGQPQHF; CDR3nt: TGTGCCAGCAGCCAAGGGGGCCAGCCCCAGCATTTT
j_gene: TRBJ2-1; abundance: NA; d_gene: NA; v_gene: TRBV7-3; CDR3aa: CASSLTGGYNEQFF; CDR3nt: TGTGCCAGCAGCTTAACCGGGGGCTACAATGAGCAGTTCTTC
j_gene: TRBJ2-1; abundance: NA; d_gene: NA; v_gene: TRBV4-1; CDR3aa: CASSSTWLDNEQFF; CDR3nt: TGCGCCAGCAGCTCGACATGGCTGGACAATGAGCAGTTCTTC
j_gene: TRBJ2-7; abundance: NA; d_gene: NA; v_gene: TRBV4-3; CDR3aa: CASSQVMAATYEQYF; CDR3nt: TGCGCCAGCAGCCAAGTAATGGCTGCTACCTACGAGCAGTACTTC
j_gene: TRBJ1-1; abundance: NA; d_gene: NA; v_gene: TRBV19; CDR3aa: CASSTTGGLEAFF; CDR3nt: TGTGCCAGTAGTACAACCGGGGGCCTTGAAGCTTTCTTT
j_gene: TRBJ1-4; abundance: NA; d_gene: TRBD1; v_gene: TRBV13; CDR3aa: CASSLKQGREKLFF; CDR3nt: TGTGCCAGCAGCTTAAAACAGGGGCGCGAAAAACTGTTTTTT
j_gene: TRBJ1-4; abundance: NA; d_gene: NA; v_gene: TRBV18; CDR3aa: CASSRSQKVEKLFF; CDR3nt: TGTGCCAGCTCACGGAGCCAGAAGGTTGAAAAACTGTTTTTT
j_gene: TRBJ2-1; abundance: NA; d_gene: NA; v_gene: TRBV5-1; CDR3aa: CASSRAYDTEQFF; CDR3nt: TGCGCCAGCAGCCGCGCGTATGATACTGAGCAGTTCTTC
j_gene: TRBJ1-2; abundance: NA; d_gene: TRBD1; v_gene: TRBV19; CDR3aa: CASSKGGQGNYGYTF; CDR3nt: TGTGCCAGTAGCAAGGGGGGACAGGGAAACTATGGCTACACCTTC
j_gene: TRBJ2-5; abundance: NA; d_gene: TRBD2; v_gene: TRBV29-1; CDR3aa: CSVEENGRAGETQYF; CDR3nt: TGCAGCGTTGAAGAAAACGGGAGGGCCGGGGAGACCCAGTACTTC
j_gene: TRBJ2-7; abundance: NA; d_gene: NA; v_gene: TRBV10-3; CDR3aa: CAISESAFTYEQYF; CDR3nt: TGTGCCATCAGTGAGTCGGCGTTCACCTACGAGCAGTACTTC
j_gene: TRBJ1-1; abundance: NA; d_gene: NA; v_gene: TRBV5-1; CDR3aa: CASSLLAAGNTEAFF; CDR3nt: TGCGCCAGCAGCCTGTTGGCGGCCGGGAACACTGAAGCTTTCTTT
j_gene: TRBJ2-1; abundance: NA; d_gene: TRBD2; v_gene: TRBV30; CDR3aa: CAWSPLLRGTYNEQFF; CDR3nt: TGTGCCTGGAGTCCTCTTTTGCGGGGGACCTACAATGAGCAGTTCTTC
j_gene: TRBJ2-1; abundance: NA; d_gene: TRBD1; v_gene: TRBV4-1; CDR3aa: CASSQGTGYNEQFF; CDR3nt: TGCGCCAGCAGCCAAGGGACAGGTTACAATGAGCAGTTCTTC
j_gene: TRBJ1-2; abundance: NA; d_gene: NA; v_gene: TRBV5-6; CDR3aa: CASSFPSLAWEYGYTF; CDR3nt: TGTGCCAGCAGCTTTCCCTCTTTGGCTTGGGAGTATGGCTACACCTTC
j_gene: TRBJ2-5; abundance: few; d_gene: NA; v_gene: TRBV28; CDR3aa: CASSPTEAPMYQETQYF; CDR3nt: TGTGCCAGCAGTCCAACGGAGGCCCCAATGTACCAAGAGACCCAGTACTTC